This TCR beta chain was captured in a study of Graves' ophthalmopathy and Graves' hyperthyroidism. Study in general: The authors collected peripheral blood at initial diagnosis, before any treatment.

It was from 8 to 10 ml of fresh peripheral blood that the PBMCs came. Broader study findings: Its predictions of ophthalmopathy progression gave the model 60% to 71% sensitivity and 72.22% specificity. Among thyroid clonotypes expanded above 0.001 frequency, most also appeared in blood.

The CDR3 is 13 amino acids. Germline V CDR1 and CDR2: MNHEY, SVGAGI. With 4 bases removed from V and 7 bases from J, the gap between germline ends came to 14 bases. This clonotype was seen ten or more times. Its target is unknown. Amplification from RNA transcripts yielded the TCR beta CDR3 regions. Scientists carried out first-round RT-PCR using HTBI primers and then a second-round multiplex PCR. TCRdb analysed the multiplex PCR reads with MiXCR anew, one entry per CDR3 protein. This sample has under 350,000 distinct CDR3 sequences, with under 20% found just once. The sequence was collected from an adult man with Graves' ophthalmopathy. Material for sequencing was peripheral blood. This chain connects TRBV6-5 to TRBJ2-7; D is perhaps TRBD2 (5 bases). The CDR3 region has the DNA TGTGCCAGCAGTTGGAGGAACAGCCTAGAGCAGTACTTC. This gives the protein CASSWRNSLEQYF.